The entry that follows covers one TCR beta chain sequence. As originally analysed: Estimation of nucleated cell counts relied on the amplification of reference gene primers. TCRdb's copy holds only in-frame clones and misses some; the assay was immunoSEQ multiplex PCR. V, J and clone size reflect that table, while D and trimming were determined from the DNA. Counted here are 80,000 to 95,000 clones, about 90% occurring once; the ten biggest clones make up about 1.8%. These data come from a study of blood T cell repertoires in COVID-19. At the level of the study: The United States, Italy and Spain were the sources of the acute and convalescent COVID-19 samples. Sources were T cells, B-cell-depleted T cells, or PBMCs; the material itself was cDNA or gDNA.

Germline V gene lookup returns CDR1 KGHSH and CDR2 LQKENI. There are 14 residues in the CDR3. V was cut by 2 bases and J by 3 bases, with 8 bases left in between. Sequenced sample: peripheral blood. The clonotype was recovered from a human donor with active COVID-19. The donor label of this sample is uncertain. The chain recombines TRBV18 with TRBJ2-4; a possible D gene is TRBD2 (6 bases). The CDR3 DNA is TGTGCCAGCTCACCAGGGGGGAGCAAAAACATTCAGTACTTC. This gives the protein CASSPGGSKNIQYF. The full variable domain, rest sourced from reference TRBV18 and TRBJ2-4, is NAGVMQNPRHLVRRRGQEARLRCSPMKGHSHVYWYRQLPEEGLKFMVYLQKENIIDESGMPKERFSAEFPKEGPSILRIQQVVRGDSAAYFCASSPGGSKNIQYFGAGTRLSVL.